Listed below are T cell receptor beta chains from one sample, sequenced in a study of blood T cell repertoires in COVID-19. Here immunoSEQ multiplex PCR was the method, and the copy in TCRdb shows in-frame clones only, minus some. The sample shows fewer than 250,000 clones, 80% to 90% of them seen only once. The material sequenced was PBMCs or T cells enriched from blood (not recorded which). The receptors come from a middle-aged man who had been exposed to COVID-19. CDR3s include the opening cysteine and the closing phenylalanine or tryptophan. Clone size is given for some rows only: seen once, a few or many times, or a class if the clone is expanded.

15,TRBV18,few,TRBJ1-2,CASSPEQGLGYGYTF
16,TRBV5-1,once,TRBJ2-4,CARTPTGGTAKNIQYF
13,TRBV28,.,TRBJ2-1,CASSLAQTNEQFF
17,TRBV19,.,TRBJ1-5,CASLTGGELYSNQPQHF
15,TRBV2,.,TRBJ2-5,CASSESAGLRETQYF
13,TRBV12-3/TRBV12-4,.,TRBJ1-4,CASSAEGGEKLFF
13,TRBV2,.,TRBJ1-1,CASSRQVNTEAFF
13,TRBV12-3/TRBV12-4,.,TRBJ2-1,CASRLQGANEQFF
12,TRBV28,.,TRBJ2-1,CASRGGPNEQFF
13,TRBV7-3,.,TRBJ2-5,CASSSGLQETQYF
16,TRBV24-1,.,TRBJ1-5,CATSDHTGNSNQPQHF
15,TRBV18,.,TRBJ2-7,CASSPQGTGNYEQYF
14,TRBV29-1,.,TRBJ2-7,CSVGSAGGDNEQYF
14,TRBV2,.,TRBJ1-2,CASSHRQGIDGYTF
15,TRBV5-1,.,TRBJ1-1,CASSALGGENTEAFF
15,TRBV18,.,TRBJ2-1,CASSPWTGGDNEQFF
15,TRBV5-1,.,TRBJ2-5,CASSPAGTRGETQYF